The 8 T cell receptor beta chains given below trace back to one sample, sequenced in a study of blood T cell repertoires in COVID-19. TCRdb's table, derived via immunoSEQ multiplex PCR, lists solely in-frame clones and lacks some. The sample shows about 180,000 clones, around 86% of them seen only once. The sequenced material came from peripheral blood. The receptors derive from a woman between 65 and 79 years old with COVID-19, enrolled during active disease.

The table lists this clone with a count of one. The V gene is TRBV6-4, the J gene TRBJ2-1, with a weak D call TRBD2 (5 bases). V dropped 4 bases and J dropped 5 bases, with 9 bases sitting between them. In germline, CDR1 is MRHNA, CDR2 SNTAGT. The CDR3 covers 13 residues. The CDR3 sequence: CASSVERNNEQFF. The CDR3 DNA is TGTGCCAGCAGTGTTGAGCGGAACAATGAGCAGTTCTTC.

For the CDR3, the DNA is TGTGCCAGCAGTTTAGACAGGGGGGGTTTCAATCAGCCCCAGCATTTT. This translates into CASSLDRGGFNQPQHF. The chain couples TRBV28 to TRBJ1-5, with TRBD1 identical over 9 bases. The germline V gene has CDR1 MDHEN and CDR2 SYDVKM. This CDR3 comprises 16 residues. The J segment lost 3 bases and the V segment lost 2 bases, leaving 5 bases of the junction unmatched.

V and J are TRBV25-1 and TRBJ2-1; no reliable D call. V was clipped by 7 bases and J by 3 bases, with 10 bases between them. Per germline, CDR1 MGHDK and CDR2 SYGVNS. The CDR3 loop spans 13 amino acids. CDR3 in amino acids: CASTGYSYNEQFF. Written as DNA, the CDR3 is TGTGCCAGCACTGGCTACAGCTACAATGAGCAGTTCTTC.

The gene calls are TRBV4-1 and TRBJ2-2; D possibly corresponds to TRBD2 (5 bases). The length of the CDR3 is 17 residues. Per germline, CDR1 MGHRA and CDR2 YSYEKL. V lost 3 bases to trimming and J lost 0 bases, with 14 bases between them. The CDR3 DNA sequence: TGCGCCAGCAGCCATTCCGGAGGCAACGCGAACACCGGGGAGCTGTTTTTT. Its translation is CASSHSGGNANTGELFF.

V gene TRBV6-5 combines with J gene TRBJ2-7; D remains ambiguous. Trimming stripped 6 bases from V and 1 base from J, with 10 bases between. This CDR3 spans 13 amino acids. Germline V CDR1 and CDR2: MNHEY, SVGAGI. CDR3 residues: CASRKPGSYEQYF. In DNA form, the CDR3 reads TGTGCCAGCAGAAAGCCGGGTTCCTACGAGCAGTACTTC.

This clone was counted once. The chain links TRBV6-2 or TRBV6-3 to TRBJ2-4, with TRBD2 identical over 7 bases. The germline CDR1 and CDR2 sequences are MNHEY and SVGEGT. The CDR3 contains 14 residues. V lost 2 bases, J lost 6 bases, and 4 bases stayed unmatched. The CDR3 DNA reads as TGTGCCAGCAGTTACGGCGGGAGTGGAAACATTCAGTACTTC. Encoded protein: CASSYGGSGNIQYF.

Of note for this clone: This specimen includes other DNA sequences encoding the same CDR3. CDR3 amino acids: CASSLPGLAGGNEQFF. CDR3 bases: TGCGCCAGCAGCTTGCCGGGGCTAGCGGGAGGGAATGAGCAGTTCTTC. The rearrangement uses TRBV5-1 and TRBJ2-1; 12 bases fit TRBD2. Germline loops: CDR1 SGHRS, CDR2 YFSETQ. There are 16 residues in the CDR3. The J segment lost 7 bases and the V segment lost 1 base, leaving 6 bases of the junction unmatched.

The genes are TRBV3-1 (or the pseudogene TRBV3-2) and TRBJ2-7; D might be TRBD2 (6 bases). Trimming left V 0 bases short and J 5 bases short, with 23 bases between. Per germline, CDR1 LGHDT and CDR2 YNNKEL (reference sequence). The CDR3 length is 18 residues. The CDR3 nucleotides are TGTGCCAGCAGCCAAGATGAGGAGCGGCCCTTCAGGGAGGACGAGCAGTACTTC. It is translated as CASSQDEERPFREDEQYF.